The 30 T cell receptor beta chains given below trace back to one sample, sequenced in a study of regulatory T cells in long-lasting Graves disease. Arm-PCR of CDR3 regions with iRepertoire HTBI primers generated TCR beta libraries. One entry per CDR3 protein results from TCRdb running MiXCR on the multiplex PCR reads. Of 370,000 or so distinct CDR3 sequences detected, under 20% appear once; the ten largest clones hold 20%. Time point meaning: newly diagnosed GD, antithyroid drugs for less than 3 months. PBMC RNA was the source of the TCR library. The same specimen was also included in a second study, on T cells in Graves' hyperthyroidism and ophthalmopathy.

The sample here was peripheral blood mononuclear cells (PBMCs), taken at new diagnosis, from a patient treated with antithyroid drugs. The receptors shown here come from a woman younger than 30 with Graves disease.

In its sample, this clonotype was seen many times. In DNA form, the CDR3 reads TGCAGCGTTGAACTCAGGGCCAATGAGCAGTTCTTC. It codes for CSVELRANEQFF. This rearrangement joins TRBV29-1 to TRBJ2-1, with TRBD1 as a possible D gene (5 bases). V lost 2 bases, J lost 6 bases, and 8 bases lay in between. The CDR3 is made up of 12 amino acids. Germline-derived CDR1 and CDR2 are SQVTM and ANQGSEA.

A word on this clonotype: A much larger clone differs from this one at a single base, so this may be a read error. The CDR3 carries no conserved terminal phenylalanine or tryptophan, so it likely arises from a read error. J is TRBJ1-2 and V is TRBV2, with a tentative D call TRBD1 (6 bases). CDR1 and CDR2 from the germline V gene are SNHLY and FYNNEI. The V end lost 10 bases, the J end lost 6 bases, and 15 bases lay between the germline ends. This CDR3 is built from 12 residues. CDR3 coding DNA: TGTGCCACCAATCTGGACAGACATGGCTACACCCTC. This codes for CATNLDRHGYTL.

In this sample, this clonotype turned up a few times. CDR3 DNA sequence: TGTGCCAGCAGCGGACTAGTGGCATCCTACAATGAGCAGTTCTTC. Translated: CASSGLVASYNEQFF. The chain combines TRBV9 with TRBJ2-1, with D perhaps matching TRBD2 (6 bases). Germline V CDR1 and CDR2: SGDLS, YYNGEE. Between the trimmed V and J ends, which lost 3 bases and 1 base, there was a span of 11 bases. CDR3 length: 15 residues.

This clonotype was seen ten or more times. The chain is built from TRBV3-1 and TRBJ1-1; 7 nucleotides line up with TRBD1. Germline-derived CDR1 and CDR2 are LGHDT and YNNKEL (reference sequence). The CDR3 loop spans 13 amino acids. J was trimmed by 1 base and V by 4 bases; bases with no gene match: 0. Here the CDR3 reads CASSRDRNTEAFF. The CDR3 DNA is TGTGCCAGCAGCCGGGACAGGAACACTGAAGCTTTCTTT. Combining the CDR3 with reference TRBV3-1 and TRBJ1-1 gives the whole variable domain DTAVSQTPKYLVTQMGNDKSIKCEQNLGHDTMYWYKQDSKKFLKIMFSYNNKELIINETVPNRFSPKSPDKAHLNLHINSLELGDSAVYFCASSRDRNTEAFFGQGTRLTVV.

This chain connects TRBV29-1 to TRBJ2-1; TRBD2 matches 10 bases. The CDR3 is 20 residues long. Germline V gives CDR1 SQVTM, CDR2 ANQGSEA. V lost 4 bases to trimming and J lost 7 bases; unmatched junction nucleotides: 25. For the CDR3, the DNA is TGCAGCGTTGGGTTGTCAAAGGCTGGTCGAGCGGGAGGGGTTCGGAATGAGCAGTTCTTC. Encoded protein: CSVGLSKAGRAGGVRNEQFF.

The rearrangement joins TRBV5-1 to TRBJ1-5; D not certain. Germline V CDR1 and CDR2: SGHRS, YFSETQ. This CDR3 region has 14 residues. Trimming pared 0 bases from V and 7 bases from J, leaving 11 bases between. The DNA for the CDR3 is TGCGCCAGCAGCTTGGAGTTTGGGAAGCAGCCCCAGCATTTT. It encodes CASSLEFGKQPQHF.

This clonotype was recorded a few times. V is TRBV7-3 and J is TRBJ2-3, with TRBD2 identical over 14 bases. This CDR3 contains 18 residues. Germline V gives CDR1 SGHTA, CDR2 FQGTGA. The V gene end was trimmed by 5 bases and the J gene end by 2 bases; junction bases not matched to a gene: 9. The CDR3 sequence: CASSPRTSGGPDTDTQYF. The DNA of the CDR3 is TGTGCCAGCAGCCCACGGACTAGCGGGGGGCCAGACACAGATACGCAGTATTTT.

This clonotype was recorded many times. The chain combines TRBV11-2 with TRBJ1-2; the D gene is possibly TRBD1 (6 bases). The CDR3 loop spans 16 amino acids. V was cut by 2 bases and J by 2 bases, with 15 bases left in between. Germline values: CDR1 SGHAT, CDR2 FQNNGV. Here the CDR3 DNA reads TGTGCCAGCAGCTTAAGTTCGGGCAGGGGAAACTATGGCTACACCTTC. Translated: CASSLSSGRGNYGYTF.

V is TRBV20-1 and J is TRBJ2-1; D is undetermined. V was shortened by 6 bases and J by 8 bases, with 8 bases between the two germline ends. This CDR3 is 10 amino acids long. Germline-derived CDR1 and CDR2 are DFQATT and SNEGSKA (reference sequence). CDR3: CSAPWDEQFF. The CDR3 nucleotides read TGCAGTGCCCCATGGGATGAGCAGTTCTTC.

A word on this clonotype: A much more abundant neighbour one base away suggests this may be a read error. The rearrangement joins TRBV7-3 to TRBJ2-5; D is perhaps TRBD2 (5 bases). TRBJ2-1 explains the end of the DNA better; the J call may be wrong. CDR1 and CDR2 (germline): SGHTA, FQGTGA. The CDR3 length is 17 residues. The CDR3 is CASSPYPDPGKNNEQFF. CDR3 bases: TGTGCCAGCAGCCCGTACCCGGACCCGGGGAAGAACAATGAGCAGTTCTTC.

This clonotype was counted only a few times. J is TRBJ2-1 and V is TRBV12-3 or TRBV12-4, with 7 nucleotides matching TRBD1. The CDR3 is made up of 15 amino acids. V was clipped by 6 bases and J by 4 bases; unmatched bases: 9. The DNA of the CDR3 is TGTGCCAGCAGCTGGGGACAGCCACCGTACAATGAGCAGTTCTTC. Translation: CASSWGQPPYNEQFF.

V gene TRBV5-1 combines with J gene TRBJ2-3; the D is unclear. The CDR3 has 13 residues. The germline V and J ends were trimmed by 3 bases and 0 bases, with 5 bases remaining between them. The germline V gene encodes CDR1 SGHRS and CDR2 YFSETQ. In DNA form, the CDR3 reads TGCGCCAGCAGCTCGGCGAGCACAGATACGCAGTATTTT. Translating it yields CASSSASTDTQYF. The whole variable domain, filled in from reference TRBV5-1 and TRBJ2-3, reads KAGVTQTPRYLIKTRGQQVTLSCSPISGHRSVSWYQQTPGQGLQFLFEYFSETQRNKGNFPGRFSGRQFSNSRSEMNVSTLELGDSALYLCASSSASTDTQYFGPGTRLTVL.

V usage is TRBV19 and J usage is TRBJ2-3; D not resolved. Trimming took off 7 bases at V and 2 bases at J, with 13 bases between the two ends. The CDR3 has 14 residues. Germline V gives CDR1 LNHDA, CDR2 SQIVND (reference sequence). Written as DNA, the CDR3 is TGTGCCAGTACCCCGGGCCGATACACAGATACGCAGTATTTT. Its protein product is CASTPGRYTDTQYF.

The J gene is TRBJ1-6, the V gene TRBV2, with 7 bases matching TRBD1. The length of the CDR3 is 18 residues. J was trimmed by 0 bases and V by 2 bases; bases with no gene match: 7. The germline V gene has CDR1 SNHLY and CDR2 FYNNEI. The CDR3 here is CASSEFSTGSSYNSPLHF. CDR3 sequence (DNA): TGTGCCAGCAGTGAATTTTCGACAGGGAGCTCCTATAATTCACCCCTCCACTTT.

This clonotype was counted many times. One end of the junction is discordant with germline, which a read error may explain. DNA of the CDR3: TGTGCTAGCAGCTTATCAGGGGTGCAAGAGACCCAGTACTTC. This encodes CASSLSGVQETQYF. The rearrangement joins TRBV7-7 to TRBJ2-5; possible D gene TRBD1, 6 bases. This CDR3 contains 14 residues. Germline-derived CDR1 and CDR2 are SSHAT and FNYEAQ (reference sequence). Combining the CDR3 with reference TRBV7-7 and TRBJ2-5 gives the whole variable domain GAGVSQSPRYKVTKRGQDVTLRCDPISSHATLYWYQQALGQGPEFLTYFNYEAQPDKSGLPSDRFSAERPEGSISTLTIQRTEQRDSAMYRCASSLSGVQETQYFGPGTRLLVL.

This clonotype was detected ten times or more. This chain uses TRBV29-1 with TRBJ1-1, with no clear D. The germline V gene encodes CDR1 SQVTM and CDR2 ANQGSEA. The V end was cut by 3 bases, the J end by 2 bases, with 7 bases between. This CDR3 is 12 amino acids long. The CDR3 sequence is CSVDSRNTEAFF. In DNA, the CDR3 is TGCAGCGTTGACTCAAGAAACACTGAAGCTTTCTTT. The full variable domain, with the rest looked up from reference TRBV29-1 and TRBJ1-1, is SAVISQKPSRDICQRGTSLTIQCQVDSQVTMMFWYRQQPGQSLTLIATANQGSEATYESGFVIDKFPISRPNLTFSTLTVSNMSPEDSSIYLCSVDSRNTEAFFGQGTRLTVV.

There are many counts of this clonotype. The J gene is TRBJ2-1, the V gene TRBV20-1, with 7 bases aligning to TRBD1. Germline assignment: CDR1 DFQATT and CDR2 SNEGSKA (reference sequence). The CDR3 is 16 amino acids. Unmatched junction bases numbered 5, after V lost 0 bases and J lost 0 bases. The CDR3 here is CSARDPDRISYNEQFF. As DNA, the CDR3 is TGCAGTGCTAGAGATCCGGACAGGATCTCCTACAATGAGCAGTTCTTC.

Ten or more counts support this clonotype. V and J are TRBV5-1 and TRBJ2-3; D is perhaps TRBD1 (5 bases). Per the germline V gene, CDR1 is SGHRS and CDR2 is YFSETQ. The CDR3 totals 16 residues. V was cut by 3 bases and J by 6 bases, with 20 bases left in between. CDR3 DNA: TGCGCCAGCAGCTCCAATACCCTTCGGGCAGGGGATACGCAGTATTTT. It encodes CASSSNTLRAGDTQYF.

This clonotype came up many times. The genes are TRBV2 and TRBJ2-5; D may match TRBD1 or TRBD2 (5 bases each). The ends were cut back, 6 bases at V and 2 bases at J, with 16 bases in the middle. The CDR3 spans 15 residues. Germline V gene lookup returns CDR1 SNHLY and CDR2 FYNNEI. DNA for the CDR3: TGTGCCAGCAGACGGGGCCACGAGACACAAGAGACCCAGTACTTC. This gives the protein CASRRGHETQETQYF. Using reference TRBV2 and TRBJ2-5 for the parts outside the CDR3, the full variable domain is EPEVTQTPSHQVTQMGQEVILRCVPISNHLYFYWYRQILGQKVEFLVSFYNNEISEKSEIFDDQFSVERPDGSNFTLKIRSTKLEDSAMYFCASRRGHETQETQYFGPGTRLLVL.

CDR3 sequence: CSAPGGGSTGELFF. The CDR3 DNA reads TGCAGTGCCCCGGGAGGGGGCAGCACCGGGGAGCTGTTTTTT. This sequence joins TRBV20-1 and TRBJ2-2, with D perhaps TRBD2 (8 bases). The CDR3 runs to 14 residues. V was trimmed by 6 bases and J by 4 bases, leaving 15 bases between them. Germline CDR1 DFQATT, CDR2 SNEGSKA (reference sequence).

There are many counts of this clonotype. V and J are TRBV28 and TRBJ2-5; 8 bases align to TRBD2. The ends lost 1 base at V and 2 bases at J; junction bases unmatched: 3. Germline CDR1 and CDR2: MDHEN and SYDVKM. This CDR3 has 15 residues. CDR3 protein: CASSLYSGDQETQYF. For the CDR3, the DNA is TGTGCCAGCAGTTTATATAGCGGGGATCAAGAGACCCAGTACTTC. Supplemented by reference TRBV28 and TRBJ2-5, the full variable domain reads DVKVTQSSRYLVKRTGEKVFLECVQDMDHENMFWYRQDPGLGLRLIYFSYDVKMKEKGDIPEGYSVSREKKERFSLILESASTNQTSMYLCASSLYSGDQETQYFGPGTRLLVL.

V and J are TRBV24-1 and TRBJ1-5; TRBD1 matches 8 bases. Germline V gene lookup returns CDR1 KGHDR and CDR2 SFDVKD. V lost 2 bases to trimming and J lost 0 bases; unmatched junction nucleotides: 8. This CDR3 has 18 amino acids. The CDR3 DNA reads TGTGCCACCAGTGATTGGGTCGGGACAGGCCGTAGCAATCAGCCCCAGCATTTT. Translated: CATSDWVGTGRSNQPQHF.

The CDR3 sequence is CASSQLAGDPDTQYF. The CDR3 coding sequence is TGTGCCAGCAGCCAACTAGCGGGAGATCCAGATACGCAGTATTTT. The rearrangement joins TRBV7-3 to TRBJ2-3; 11 nucleotides agree with TRBD2. Germline loops: CDR1 SGHTA, CDR2 FQGTGA. This CDR3 has 15 amino acids. Trimming took 5 bases from V and 4 from J; bases not matched to a gene: 5. Drawing the rest from reference TRBV7-3 and TRBJ2-3, the complete variable domain is GAGVSQTPSNKVTEKGKYVELRCDPISGHTALYWYRQSLGQGPEFLIYFQGTGAADDSGLPNDRFFAVRPEGSVSTLKIQRTERGDSAVYLCASSQLAGDPDTQYFGPGTRLTVL.

This clonotype was seen ten or more times. V is TRBV5-1 and J is TRBJ2-1; the D call may be TRBD1 or TRBD2 (7 bases each). The germline gives CDR1 SGHRS, CDR2 YFSETQ. This CDR3 has 13 amino acids. V lost 5 bases to trimming and J lost 9 bases, with 15 bases between them. CDR3 sequence reads: CASRSRGGGEQFF. The CDR3 DNA is TGCGCCAGCAGATCCAGGGGGGGTGGTGAGCAGTTCTTC.

The J gene is TRBJ1-4, the V gene TRBV4-1; 10 positions agree with TRBD1. From germline, CDR1 is MGHRA and CDR2 YSYEKL. The CDR3 runs to 16 residues. V lost 5 bases and J lost 8; bases outside the gene matches: 11. DNA of the CDR3: TGCGCCAGCAGCGCGAGACAGGGGGCAGCAGGGGAAAAACTGTTTTTT. It translates to CASSARQGAAGEKLFF.

This clonotype has ten or more counts. This chain connects TRBV2 to TRBJ2-1; D not resolved. Trimming took off 0 bases at V and 8 bases at J, with 8 bases between the two ends. CDR3 length: 13 amino acids. Germline assignment: CDR1 SNHLY and CDR2 FYNNEI. The CDR3, as DNA: TGTGCCAGCAGTGAAGCGCTAGGGCATGAGCAGTTCTTC. Its protein product is CASSEALGHEQFF.

The chain has TRBV6-1 and TRBJ1-1; TRBD1 is a possible D gene (6 bases). With 7 bases removed from V and 1 base from J, the gap between germline ends came to 10 bases. Germline CDR1 MNHNS, CDR2 SASEGT. The CDR3 totals 13 residues. CDR3 protein: CASTRGANTEAFF. CDR3 DNA sequence: TGTGCCAGCACTCGGGGGGCGAACACTGAAGCTTTCTTT.

The chain is built from TRBV12-3 or TRBV12-4 and TRBJ1-5; D remains ambiguous. The CDR3 runs 14 residues. V lost 9 bases and J lost 9, with 21 bases in between. CDR3: CASSLTGDGRPQHF. The CDR3 DNA is TGTGCCAGTTCTCTAACGGGAGACGGTCGGCCCCAGCATTTT.

Turning to this clonotype: An end of the junction does not agree with germline; a read error may underlie this. The chain employs TRBV12-5 and TRBJ1-5, with 9 bases identical to TRBD1. CDR3 length equals 19 residues. Germline CDR1 and CDR2: LGHNT and FRNRAP. CDR3 sequence reads: CTSGSNSPGQGKVNQPQHF. CDR3 nucleotide sequence: TGTACTAGTGGTTCAAACTCTCCGGGACAGGGTAAGGTAAATCAGCCCCAGCATTTT.

The rearrangement uses TRBV5-4 and TRBJ2-5; 9 positions agree with TRBD1. The ends lost 5 bases at V and 2 bases at J; junction bases unmatched: 4. The CDR3 has 14 amino acids. Germline-derived CDR1 and CDR2 are SGHNT and YYREEE (reference sequence). For the CDR3, the DNA is TGTGCCAGCAGGGTGGGACAGGGACAAGAGACCCAGTACTTC. Translation: CASRVGQGQETQYF.